The 12 T cell receptor beta chains reported below all come from one sample, sequenced in a study of metastatic and nonmetastatic thyroid tumors. There were no patients who had received any treatment before thyroid surgery. TCRdb re-clonotyped the PCR reads through MiXCR. The top ten hold 19% of the sample, which has approximately 20,000 clones, approximately 15% seen once. The sample taken for sequencing was blood. The origin of the receptors is a female donor with papillary thyroid cancer or a benign thyroid nodule (not recorded which). Some clones in this sample may be carry-over from other donors' samples.

Ten or more counts support this clone. This chain connects TRBV28 to TRBJ1-3; tentative D call: TRBD1 (5 bases). From germline, CDR1 is MDHEN and CDR2 SYDVKM. The germline V and J ends were trimmed by 10 bases and 2 bases, with 15 bases remaining between them. CDR3 length: 14 amino acids. The CDR3 protein is CATKGTATGNTIYF. DNA for the CDR3: TGTGCCACTAAAGGGACGGCTACTGGAAACACCATATATTTT.

The table lists this clone with many counts. The genes are TRBV20-1 and TRBJ1-1, with TRBD1 matching 7 bases. This CDR3 comprises 13 residues. Germline lookup yields CDR1 DFQATT and CDR2 SNEGSKA (reference sequence). V shed 5 bases and J 5 bases; nucleotides not matched to a gene: 8. CDR3 coding DNA: TGCAGTGCTCCGCCAGGGGGTCGGACTGAAGCTTTCTTT. It yields the protein CSAPPGGRTEAFF.

This clone was counted between two and nine times. The chain employs TRBV5-4 and TRBJ2-1, with 14 bases matching TRBD2. Germline lookup yields CDR1 SGHNT and CDR2 YYREEE (reference sequence). The CDR3 is 16 amino acids. Unmatched junction bases numbered 8, after V lost 2 bases and J lost 10 bases. CDR3 sequence: CASSFGTSGGWSEQFF. CDR3 DNA: TGTGCCAGCAGCTTCGGGACTAGCGGGGGTTGGTCCGAGCAGTTCTTC.

The chain couples TRBV19 to TRBJ1-1; D unresolved. CDR3 size: 15 residues. Per germline, CDR1 LNHDA and CDR2 SQIVND (reference sequence). V was shortened by 5 bases and J by 6 bases, with 19 bases between the two germline ends. The CDR3 sequence: CASSSPARRRPEAFF. The CDR3 region has the DNA TGTGCCAGTAGTTCTCCCGCAAGGAGGAGGCCTGAAGCTTTCTTT.

There are many counts of this clone. V and J are TRBV12-3 or TRBV12-4 and TRBJ2-3, with 7 positions matching TRBD1. The CDR3 totals 11 residues. V trimming: 6 bases; J trimming: 11 bases; junction bases outside the gene matches: 5. CDR3 coding DNA: TGTGCCAGCAGCCGCGGACAGGTGCAGTATTTT. Encoded protein: CASSRGQVQYF.

This clone appeared many times. Other DNA sequences within the sample encode an identical CDR3. The chain combines TRBV3-1 with TRBJ2-1; no clear D gene. Germline CDR1 and CDR2: LGHDT and YNNKEL (reference sequence). The length of the CDR3 is 12 residues. Between the trimmed V and J ends, which lost 4 bases and 2 bases, there was a span of 3 bases. The CDR3 here is CASSLTYNEQFF. The CDR3 nucleotides are TGTGCCAGCAGCCTCACCTACAATGAGCAGTTCTTC.

This clone was recorded at least ten times. This chain uses TRBV2 with TRBJ2-5, with D maybe TRBD2 (5 bases). CDR1 is SNHLY, CDR2 FYNNEI, per germline. This CDR3 contains 14 residues. Trimming shortened V by 2 bases and J by 1 base, and 8 bases separated the two germline ends. CDR3 coding DNA: TGTGCCAGCAGTGAAAGGGAGTTCCAAGAGACCCAGTACTTC. It specifies CASSEREFQETQYF. The variable domain in full, with the rest retrieved from reference TRBV2 and TRBJ2-5, is EPEVTQTPSHQVTQMGQEVILRCVPISNHLYFYWYRQILGQKVEFLVSFYNNEISEKSEIFDDQFSVERPDGSNFTLKIRSTKLEDSAMYFCASSEREFQETQYFGPGTRLLVL.

The V call is TRBV7-6, the J call TRBJ2-2; the match to TRBD2 covers 10 bases. The CDR3 is 16 residues long. The J segment lost 6 bases and the V segment lost 1 base, leaving 5 bases of the junction unmatched. Germline V CDR1 and CDR2: SGHVS, FNYEAQ. The CDR3 DNA is TGTGCCAGCAGCTTAGGGGCTAGCGGGAGTTCCGGGGAGCTGTTTTTT. Its translation: CASSLGASGSSGELFF.

V gene TRBV6-4 combines with J gene TRBJ1-1; no reliable D call. Deletions cut 3 bases from V and 4 bases from J, with 6 bases between. This CDR3 has 12 residues. The germline V gene has CDR1 MRHNA and CDR2 SNTAGT. The CDR3: CASSEVGTEAFF. DNA for the CDR3: TGTGCCAGCAGTGAAGTGGGCACTGAAGCTTTCTTT.

This clone was detected ten times or more. This chain joins TRBV7-9 and TRBJ2-1; TRBD2 aligns across 8 bases. The trim removed 7 bases at V and 6 bases at J, leaving 5 bases unmatched. The CDR3 spans 13 residues. Germline V gene data show CDR1 as SEHNR and CDR2 as FQNEAQ (reference sequence). The CDR3 reads CASTREGSNEQFF. In nucleotides, the CDR3 is TGTGCCAGCACTCGGGAGGGCTCCAATGAGCAGTTCTTC.

This clone was picked up many times. The genes are TRBV29-1 and TRBJ2-3, with TRBD1 matching over 7 bases. CDR1 is SQVTM, CDR2 ANQGSEA, per germline. The CDR3 contains 14 residues. Trimming removed 5 bases from V and 3 bases from J; junction bases left unmatched: 8. CDR3 protein: CSVNRQGRTDTQYF. CDR3 in DNA: TGCAGCGTTAACCGACAGGGTAGGACAGATACGCAGTATTTT.

This clone was observed a handful of times. This sequence joins TRBV18 and TRBJ1-2; 9 bases line up with TRBD1. The CDR3 consists of 15 residues. V lost 6 bases to trimming and J lost 4 bases; unmatched junction nucleotides: 9. CDR1 and CDR2 from the germline V gene are KGHSH and LQKENI. The CDR3 DNA is TGTGCCAGCTCCCTCGACAGGGGGGCTTCCTATGGCTACACCTTC. Translating gives CASSLDRGASYGYTF.